This T cell receptor (beta chain) emerged from a study of T-cell reconstitution after alpha-beta-depleted transplantation in children. Study results and limitations: From surviving recipient T cells and thymic progenitors came the high day-60 TCRbeta diversity observed in some patients. From newly produced T cells came most of the T-cell counts and diversity one year after transplant.

There are many counts of this clonotype. Its antigen is not identified. Unique molecular identifiers were incorporated when the TCRbeta library was constructed. TCRdb reprocessed the PCR reads with MiXCR, giving one entry per CDR3 protein. The sample lists around 70,000 distinct CDR3 sequences, approximately 11% occurring once. Trimming removed 6 bases from V and 4 bases from J; junction bases left unmatched: 6. CDR1 is SGHTA, CDR2 FQGNSA, per germline. The CDR3 totals 14 residues. V and J are TRBV7-2 and TRBJ2-7, with 10 positions matching TRBD1. The input for sequencing was PBMCs, taken before TCRalphabeta/CD19-depleted stem cell transplant. The receptor was isolated from a boy aged 5 to 17 with acute myeloid leukemia, due to receive a stem cell transplant. The CDR3 sequence is CASRTGTGAYEQYF. The CDR3 DNA sequence: TGTGCCAGCAGGACCGGGACAGGGGCTTACGAGCAGTACTTC.